This passage covers 24 T cell receptor beta chains from one sample sequenced in a study of blood T cell repertoires in COVID-19. TCRdb keeps only in-frame clones here, not all; method: immunoSEQ multiplex PCR. This table has a few hundred thousand clones, over 75% appearing once. Sequenced: peripheral blood. The source of these receptors is a woman aged 50 to 60 who had recovered from COVID-19.

The chain is built from TRBV7-2 and TRBJ1-2; 8 nucleotides match TRBD1. Germline V gene lookup returns CDR1 SGHTA and CDR2 FQGNSA. V lost 5 bases and J lost 7; bases outside the gene matches: 12. This CDR3 has 15 amino acids. CDR3 sequence (DNA): TGTGCCAGCAGCCCAGACCCAGGACAGGGAAGTGGCTACACCTTC. Translated, it gives CASSPDPGQGSGYTF.

This clone has only a few counts. V gene TRBV7-9 combines with J gene TRBJ2-5; a weak D match, TRBD2 (5 bases). Per the germline V gene, CDR1 is SEHNR and CDR2 is FQNEAQ (reference sequence). Trimming removed 6 bases from V and 11 bases from J, with 16 bases in between. The CDR3 runs to 12 residues. The CDR3 region has the DNA TGTGCCAGCAGTCCACTCGACACTAGTCAGTACTTC. Translated: CASSPLDTSQYF.

This chain joins TRBV9 and TRBJ2-3, with 11 bases lining up with TRBD2. CDR1 SGDLS and CDR2 YYNGEE come from the germline V gene. The CDR3 totals 16 residues. The J segment lost 4 bases and the V segment lost 4 bases, leaving 8 bases of the junction unmatched. In DNA, the CDR3 is TGTGCCAGCAGCCTACTAGCGGGAGTAAGGGCAGATACGCAGTATTTT. This sequence encodes CASSLLAGVRADTQYF.

The chain joins TRBV7-5 to TRBJ1-3. TRBV7-5 is a pseudogene locus. This CDR3 is 17 amino acids long. CDR3 sequence (DNA): TGTGCCAGAAGCTTTCCCAATAGTAGAACCCGAGGAAACACCATATATTTT. Its translation: CARSFPNSRTRGNTIYF.

In this sample, this clone turned up once. V usage is TRBV28 and J usage is TRBJ2-5; a weak D match, TRBD1 (6 bases). CDR1 and CDR2 (germline): MDHEN, SYDVKM. Trimming removed 4 bases at V and 5 bases at J, with 14 bases between. This CDR3 comprises 14 residues. The CDR3 region has the DNA TGTGCCAGCAGTTCTTGGACAGATAGGGAGACCCAGTACTTC. Encoded protein: CASSSWTDRETQYF.

This clone occurred once. The chain couples TRBV7-9 to TRBJ2-3; TRBD2 matches 9 bases. The germline gives CDR1 SEHNR, CDR2 FQNEAQ (reference sequence). V shed 2 bases, J shed 5 bases, and the junction held 8 bases outside the gene matches. CDR3 length equals 16 residues. This CDR3 reads CASSLTAGGVVDTQYF. The DNA for the CDR3 is TGTGCCAGCAGCTTAACAGCGGGAGGTGTGGTAGATACGCAGTATTTT.

J is TRBJ1-2 and V is TRBV18, with 8 nucleotides matching TRBD1. This CDR3 has 15 amino acids. In germline, CDR1 is KGHSH, CDR2 LQKENI. V dropped 2 bases and J dropped 4; count of bases not matched to a gene: 6. CDR3 DNA sequence: TGTGCCAGCTCACCAAGGACAGGGATGGGCTATGGCTACACCTTC. Translation: CASSPRTGMGYGYTF.

This clone was counted once. The rearrangement links TRBV9 to TRBJ1-1, with 8 bases aligning to TRBD1. The CDR3 has 13 amino acids. J was trimmed by 5 bases and V by 4 bases; bases with no gene match: 4. Germline values: CDR1 SGDLS, CDR2 YYNGEE. The CDR3: CASSMTGETEAFF. The CDR3 coding sequence is TGTGCCAGCAGCATGACAGGGGAGACTGAAGCTTTCTTT.

This chain links TRBV25-1 with TRBJ2-5; the match to TRBD1 covers 8 bases. Germline trimming cut 5 bases from V and 5 bases from J; bases unmatched to any gene: 7. Germline assignment: CDR1 MGHDK and CDR2 SYGVNS. This CDR3 is 14 amino acids long. CDR3 DNA sequence: TGTGCCAGCAGTAACCCGACAGGGGATGAGACCCAGTACTTC. Protein product: CASSNPTGDETQYF.

The chain is built from TRBV19 and TRBJ1-6, with D possibly being TRBD1 (6 bases). Deletions cut 8 bases from V and 5 bases from J, with 13 bases between. The CDR3 runs to 14 residues. Per germline, CDR1 LNHDA and CDR2 SQIVND (reference sequence). This CDR3 is CASGRTANNSPLHF. The CDR3, as DNA: TGTGCCAGTGGACGGACAGCAAATAATTCACCCCTCCACTTT. Together with reference TRBV19 and TRBJ1-6, the CDR3 gives the full variable domain: DGGITQSPKYLFRKEGQNVTLSCEQNLNHDAMYWYRQDPGQGLRLIYYSQIVNDFQKGDIAEGYSVSREKKESFPLTVTSAQKNPTAFYLCASGRTANNSPLHFGNGTRLTVT.

This rearrangement joins TRBV7-2 to TRBJ2-2; TRBD1 is a possible D gene (5 bases). V dropped 2 bases and J dropped 1 base, with 11 bases sitting between them. Per germline, CDR1 SGHTA and CDR2 FQGNSA. There are 16 residues in the CDR3. The CDR3 DNA follows: TGTGCCAGCAGCTTACTTGGACACGGGAACACCGGGGAGCTGTTTTTT. Protein product: CASSLLGHGNTGELFF. Filled out from reference TRBV7-2 and TRBJ2-2, the complete variable domain reads GAGVSQSPSNKVTEKGKDVELRCDPISGHTALYWYRQSLGQGLEFLIYFQGNSAPDKSGLPSDRFSAERTGGSVSTLTIQRTQQEDSAVYLCASSLLGHGNTGELFFGEGSRLTVL.

This clone was detected only once. The chain is built from TRBV9 and TRBJ2-6; no clear D. CDR1 SGDLS and CDR2 YYNGEE come from the germline V gene. The CDR3 is 14 amino acids. Trimming removed 3 bases from V and 0 bases from J, with 4 bases in between. The CDR3: CASSAFSGANVLTF. In DNA form, the CDR3 reads TGTGCCAGCAGCGCGTTCTCTGGGGCCAACGTCCTGACTTTC.

The chain uses TRBV6-1 and TRBJ2-2; D unresolved. The V and J ends lost 3 bases and 5 bases respectively, with 7 bases between them. Germline V gives CDR1 MNHNS, CDR2 SASEGT. This CDR3 spans 13 amino acids. The chain's CDR3 is CASSEAGTGELFF. CDR3 DNA sequence: TGTGCCAGCAGTGAGGCCGGGACCGGGGAGCTGTTTTTT.

This chain connects TRBV19 to TRBJ1-2; no clear D gene. The CDR3 has 14 residues. CDR1 is LNHDA and CDR2 is SQIVND in the germline V gene (reference sequence). V lost 5 bases to trimming and J lost 4 bases, with 14 bases between them. DNA of the CDR3: TGTGCCAGTAGTCCCAGCGGGGAGGGCTATGGCTACACCTTC. It codes for CASSPSGEGYGYTF. Full variable domain (outside the CDR3, taken from reference TRBV19 and TRBJ1-2): DGGITQSPKYLFRKEGQNVTLSCEQNLNHDAMYWYRQDPGQGLRLIYYSQIVNDFQKGDIAEGYSVSREKKESFPLTVTSAQKNPTAFYLCASSPSGEGYGYTFGSGTRLTVV.

The rearrangement joins TRBV7-2 to TRBJ1-4; D call uncertain. CDR3 size: 15 residues. Germline assignment: CDR1 SGHTA and CDR2 FQGNSA. V shed 2 bases and J shed 8 bases, with 15 bases lying between them. DNA of the CDR3: TGTGCCAGCAGCTTAATGATGGGGAGCGGAGAAAAACTGTTTTTT. Protein product: CASSLMMGSGEKLFF.

The rearrangement uses TRBV28 and TRBJ2-7, with D possibly being TRBD2 (6 bases). This CDR3 region has 14 residues. Trimming removed 3 bases at V and 0 bases at J, with 9 bases between. The germline CDR1 and CDR2 sequences are MDHEN and SYDVKM. The CDR3 loop is CASSFAGSSYEQYF. The CDR3 DNA reads as TGTGCCAGCAGTTTCGCGGGGAGCTCCTACGAGCAGTACTTC.

The V gene is TRBV6-1, the J gene TRBJ2-6; possibly TRBD2 for D (6 bases). Germline-derived CDR1 and CDR2 are MNHNS and SASEGT. Between the trimmed V and J ends, which lost 4 bases and 2 bases, there was a span of 15 bases. The CDR3 covers 17 residues. Here the CDR3 DNA reads TGTGCCAGCAGTGCTAAGGGACTCACACCTGGGGCCAACGTCCTGACTTTC. This translates into CASSAKGLTPGANVLTF.

The count of this clone is one. The V call is TRBV9, the J call TRBJ2-1; a weak D match, TRBD2 (6 bases). V lost 3 bases to trimming and J lost 0 bases, with 16 bases between them. The CDR3 is made up of 17 amino acids. CDR1 SGDLS and CDR2 YYNGEE come from the germline V gene. DNA for the CDR3: TGTGCCAGCAGCGCCGACCCCGGGGGAAGCTCCTACAATGAGCAGTTCTTC. It specifies CASSADPGGSSYNEQFF.

This rearrangement joins TRBV7-2 to TRBJ2-5, with 13 bases lining up with TRBD2. Trimming took 7 bases from V and 2 from J; bases not matched to a gene: 7. The CDR3 contains 16 residues. The V gene's germline CDR1 is SGHTA and CDR2 FQGNSA. The CDR3: CASIPTGLAGQETQYF. The DNA of the CDR3 is TGTGCCAGCATTCCGACGGGACTAGCGGGACAAGAGACCCAGTACTTC.

V and J are TRBV3-1 (or the pseudogene TRBV3-2) and TRBJ2-1; 8 nucleotides line up with TRBD1. The CDR3 runs to 15 residues. J gave up 12 bases and V 0 bases, and 10 bases lay outside the gene matches. Germline CDR1 is LGHDT and CDR2 is YNNKEL (reference sequence). The CDR3 is CASSQEQGVGSGQFF. For the CDR3, the DNA is TGTGCCAGCAGCCAAGAACAGGGGGTAGGTTCCGGGCAGTTCTTC.

The V call is TRBV30, the J call TRBJ1-4; weak D call: TRBD1 (5 bases). CDR1 and CDR2 (germline): GTSNPN, SVGIG (reference sequence). This CDR3 spans 17 amino acids. V was pared by 2 bases and J by 3 bases, with 19 bases between. The CDR3 nucleotides read TGTGCCTGGAGTCGGCTGGGAGGGGCAGTGCCTAATGAAAAACTGTTTTTT. It yields the protein CAWSRLGGAVPNEKLFF. Drawing the rest from reference TRBV30 and TRBJ1-4, the complete variable domain is SQTIHQWPATLVQPVGSPLSLECTVEGTSNPNLYWYRQAAGRGLQLLFYSVGIGQISSEVPQNLSASRPQDRQFILSSKKLLLSDSGFYLCAWSRLGGAVPNEKLFFGSGTQLSVL.

The CDR3: CASSLSSGRYNEQFF. As DNA, the CDR3 is TGTGCCAGCAGTTTATCCAGCGGGAGGTACAATGAGCAGTTCTTC. The genes are TRBV28 and TRBJ2-1; 9 bases agree with TRBD2. After removal of 1 base from V and 4 bases from J, the junction contained 2 bases not matched to a gene. This CDR3 comprises 15 residues. Germline V lookup: CDR1 MDHEN, CDR2 SYDVKM.

The chain combines TRBV28 with TRBJ2-1, with 14 bases lining up with TRBD2. V lost 7 bases, J lost 7 bases, and 15 bases stayed unmatched. The length of the CDR3 is 18 residues. CDR1 and CDR2 from the germline V gene are MDHEN and SYDVKM. This CDR3 is CASKIPTSTSGRVNEQFF. CDR3 DNA sequence: TGTGCCAGCAAGATTCCAACCTCGACTAGCGGGAGGGTAAATGAGCAGTTCTTC.

The chain carries TRBV19 and TRBJ1-2; TRBD1 matches at 7 bases. The ends lost 5 bases at V and 4 bases at J; junction bases unmatched: 13. The CDR3 is 16 residues long. Germline CDR1 reads LNHDA; CDR2 reads SQIVND (reference sequence). In DNA, the CDR3 is TGTGCCAGTAGTTCCGCCCCGACAGGGTTGAGCTATGGCTACACCTTC. Its translation: CASSSAPTGLSYGYTF.